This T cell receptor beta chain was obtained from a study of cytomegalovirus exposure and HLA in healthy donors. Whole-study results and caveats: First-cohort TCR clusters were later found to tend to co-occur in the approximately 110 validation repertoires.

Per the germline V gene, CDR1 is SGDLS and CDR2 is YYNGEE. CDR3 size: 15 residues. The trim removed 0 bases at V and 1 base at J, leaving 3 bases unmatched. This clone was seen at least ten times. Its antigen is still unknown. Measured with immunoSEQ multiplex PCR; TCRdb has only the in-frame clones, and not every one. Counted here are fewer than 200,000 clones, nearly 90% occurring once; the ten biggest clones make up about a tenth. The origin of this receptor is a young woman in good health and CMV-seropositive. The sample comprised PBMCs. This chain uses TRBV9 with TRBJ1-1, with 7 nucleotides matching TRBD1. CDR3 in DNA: TGTGCCAGCAGCGTAGGGGACAGCGGGAACACTGAAGCTTTCTTT. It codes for CASSVGDSGNTEAFF.